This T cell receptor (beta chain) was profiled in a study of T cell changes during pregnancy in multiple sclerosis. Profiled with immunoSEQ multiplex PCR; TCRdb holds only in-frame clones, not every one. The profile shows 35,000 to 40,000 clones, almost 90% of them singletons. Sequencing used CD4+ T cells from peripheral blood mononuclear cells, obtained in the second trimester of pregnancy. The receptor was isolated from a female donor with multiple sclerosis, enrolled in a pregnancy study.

In DNA form, the CDR3 reads TGTGCCAGCAGTCGGAGCGGGAGGGGGCAAGAGACCCAGTACTTC. Protein sequence: CASSRSGRGQETQYF. The chain couples TRBV2 to TRBJ2-5, with 10 nucleotides matching TRBD2. With V trimmed by 5 bases and J by 2 bases, 5 bases remained unmatched. Germline assignment: CDR1 SNHLY and CDR2 FYNNEI. The CDR3 is made up of 15 amino acids.